Listed here are 7 T cell receptor beta chains from one sample, sequenced in a study of cytomegalovirus exposure and HLA in healthy donors. The PCR ran on 60 Vbeta and 13 Jbeta primers. Profiling relied on immunoSEQ multiplex PCR, and the TCRdb table lists in-frame clones only, not all of them. Among 95,000 to 150,000 clones, over 60% were seen once, and the ten largest hold approximately 2.5%. Sequencing was performed on PBMCs. These receptors all come from a woman between 35 and 50 years old in good health and CMV-seropositive.

The chain uses TRBV7-2 and TRBJ2-7; tentatively, D is TRBD1 (6 bases). Germline V lookup: CDR1 SGHTA, CDR2 FQGNSA. This CDR3 is 13 amino acids long. The V end was cut by 4 bases, the J end by 7 bases, with 14 bases between. The CDR3 reads CASSSTGSGEQYF. The CDR3 bases are TGTGCCAGCAGCTCCACAGGGTCGGGGGAGCAGTACTTC.

In its sample, this clone was seen a few times. The chain couples TRBV11-2 to TRBJ2-7; D is perhaps TRBD1 (5 bases). V was cut by 1 base and J by 7 bases, with 11 bases left in between. The V gene's germline CDR1 is SGHAT and CDR2 FQNNGV. The CDR3 has 13 amino acids. This CDR3 is CASSLGPRQEQYF. For the CDR3, the DNA is TGTGCCAGCAGCTTAGGCCCTCGACAGGAGCAGTACTTC.

The table lists this clone with a few counts. V gene TRBV5-6 combines with J gene TRBJ2-3; tentatively, D is TRBD2 (5 bases). Germline V gene sequence: CDR1 SGHDT, CDR2 YYEEEE. V was cut by 1 base and J by 4 bases, with 10 bases left in between. This CDR3 is built from 14 residues. The CDR3 DNA is TGTGCCAGCAGCTTGTTTCTCGGGGCAGATACGCAGTATTTT. It codes for CASSLFLGADTQYF.

J is TRBJ2-3 and V is TRBV2; D gene uncertain. Trimming stripped 5 bases from V and 6 bases from J, with 3 bases between. Per the germline V gene, CDR1 is SNHLY and CDR2 is FYNNEI. This CDR3 is 10 amino acids long. This chain's CDR3 is CASSLDTQYF. The CDR3 region has the DNA TGTGCCAGCAGTCTGGATACGCAGTATTTT.

This clone was recorded a few times. V usage is TRBV7-9 and J usage is TRBJ2-7, with D possibly TRBD1 on 6 matching bases. V lost 5 bases and J 6 bases, leaving 11 bases between the germline ends. CDR1 and CDR2 from the germline V gene are SEHNR and FQNEAQ (reference sequence). The CDR3 loop spans 12 amino acids. CDR3: CASSPQGREQYF. As DNA, the CDR3 is TGTGCCAGCAGCCCTCAGGGGCGCGAGCAGTACTTC.

The chain employs TRBV2 and TRBJ2-6; TRBD2 might be the D (7 bases). Germline-derived CDR1 and CDR2 are SNHLY and FYNNEI. V lost 3 bases to trimming and J lost 0 bases, with 15 bases between them. This CDR3 comprises 18 residues. CDR3 nucleotides: TGTGCCAGCAGTGATCAGGGGAGGGCCTACTCTGGGGCCAACGTCCTGACTTTC. Translating it yields CASSDQGRAYSGANVLTF.

With respect to this clone: An end of the junction does not agree with germline; a read error may underlie this. The gene calls are TRBV12-5 and TRBJ1-1; D gene unclear. The CDR3 is made up of 12 amino acids. Germline V lookup: CDR1 LGHNT, CDR2 FRNRAP. CDR3 coding DNA: TGTGCTAGTGGTTTGTCTTTCTATCGGAGGGAATGG. This sequence encodes CASGLSFYRREW.